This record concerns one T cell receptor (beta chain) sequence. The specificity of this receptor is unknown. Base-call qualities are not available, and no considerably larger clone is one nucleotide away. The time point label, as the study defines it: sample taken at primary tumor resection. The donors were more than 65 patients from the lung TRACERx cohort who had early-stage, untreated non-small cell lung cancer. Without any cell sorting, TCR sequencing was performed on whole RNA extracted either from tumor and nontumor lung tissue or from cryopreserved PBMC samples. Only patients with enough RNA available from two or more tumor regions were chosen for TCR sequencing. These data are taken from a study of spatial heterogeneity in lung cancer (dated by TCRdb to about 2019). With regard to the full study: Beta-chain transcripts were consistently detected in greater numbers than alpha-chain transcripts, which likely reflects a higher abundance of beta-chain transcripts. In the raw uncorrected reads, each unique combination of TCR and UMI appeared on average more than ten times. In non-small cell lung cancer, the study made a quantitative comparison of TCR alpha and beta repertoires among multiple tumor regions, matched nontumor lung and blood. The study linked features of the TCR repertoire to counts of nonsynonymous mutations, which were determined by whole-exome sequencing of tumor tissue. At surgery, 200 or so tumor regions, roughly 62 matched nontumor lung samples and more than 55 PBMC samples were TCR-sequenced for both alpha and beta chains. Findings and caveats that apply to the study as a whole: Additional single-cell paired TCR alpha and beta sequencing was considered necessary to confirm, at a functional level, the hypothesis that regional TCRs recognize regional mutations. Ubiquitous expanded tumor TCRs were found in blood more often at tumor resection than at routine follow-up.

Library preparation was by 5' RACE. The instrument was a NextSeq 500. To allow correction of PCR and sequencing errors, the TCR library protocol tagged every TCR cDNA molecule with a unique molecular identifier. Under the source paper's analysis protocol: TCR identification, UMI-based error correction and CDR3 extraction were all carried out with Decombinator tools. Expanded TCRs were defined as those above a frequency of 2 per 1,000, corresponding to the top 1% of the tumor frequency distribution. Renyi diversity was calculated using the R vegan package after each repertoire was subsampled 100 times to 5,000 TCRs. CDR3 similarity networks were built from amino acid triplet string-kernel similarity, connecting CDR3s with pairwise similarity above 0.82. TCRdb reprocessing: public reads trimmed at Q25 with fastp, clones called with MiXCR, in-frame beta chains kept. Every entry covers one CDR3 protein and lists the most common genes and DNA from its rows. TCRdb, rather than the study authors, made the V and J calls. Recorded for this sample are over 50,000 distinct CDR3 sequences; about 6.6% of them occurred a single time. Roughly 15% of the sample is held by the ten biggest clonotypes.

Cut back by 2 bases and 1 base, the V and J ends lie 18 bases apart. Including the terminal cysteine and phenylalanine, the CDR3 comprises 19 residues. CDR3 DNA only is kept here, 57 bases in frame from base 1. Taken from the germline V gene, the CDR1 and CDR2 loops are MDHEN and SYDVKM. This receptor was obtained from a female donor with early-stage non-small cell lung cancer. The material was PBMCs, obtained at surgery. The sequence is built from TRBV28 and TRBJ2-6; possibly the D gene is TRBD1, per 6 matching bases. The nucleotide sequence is TGTGCCAGCAGTTTAGGTACTCAGGACAGTTTATCTGGGGCCAACGTCCTGACTTTC. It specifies CASSLGTQDSLSGANVLTF.